The source of this T cell receptor beta chain is a study of T cell responses to AZD1222 COVID-19 vaccine (dated by TCRdb to 2020 to 2022). Regarding the study in general: A total of 233 trial participants underwent TCR sequencing, of whom approximately 200 had received two doses of AZD1222 and approximately 25 had received two doses of the MenACWY control vaccine. Trial participants were enrolled by age into subgroups of 18-55, 56-69 and 70-plus years, and roughly 150, 30 and 60 TCR-sequenced participants, respectively, were included in these subgroups.

The CDR3 regions of human TCRbeta chains were analyzed by immunosequencing. The original pipeline was this. Repertoire TCRs were matched against a reference library of SARS-CoV-2-specific TCRs generated with the MIRA antigen-specificity platform. Breadth meant the fraction of unique TCRs that were SARS-CoV-2-associated, whereas depth meant the fraction of total T cells that were SARS-CoV-2-associated. Each spike-specific TCR was assigned to its reactive spike region and to a CD4 or CD8 class using the MIRA data. Log10-transformed breadth and depth values were compared by one-way ANOVA with Sidak's multiple comparisons tests. The table was pulled from immuneACCESS by TCRdb, which kept in-frame rearrangements only. Such tables lose some clones; where checked, under half of the loss comes from unresolved V genes, and the rest has no known cause. Clonal size and the V and J genes are those of that table, whereas D and trimming came from the DNA. Within this sample are under 200,000 clones, with under 95% of them counted one time only. The top ten clonotypes cover 1% to 1.5% of the sample.

Reading the label with the study, this specimen's time point is: about 28 days (+/-7) after the second vaccine dose. Because spike-specific TCR depth and breadth did not differ between the two schedules, AZD1222 recipients who got a second dose at roughly 4 weeks were pooled with those who got a second dose at roughly 12 weeks. Vaccinee samples were obtained from the UK trials COV001 and COV002, which included a single-blind randomized controlled phase 2/3 trial of AZD1222 (ChAdOx1 nCoV-19) in healthy adults. For TCRbeta chain sequencing, PBMC samples from trial participants were taken at day 0 and at day 28 after the second dose. The CDR3 sequence holds 15 residues, the cysteine and phenylalanine included. Here the CDR3 DNA is all that survives: 45 bases in frame from base 1. From the germline V gene, CDR1 is MGHRA and CDR2 is YSYEKL. Cut back by 3 bases and 2 bases, the V and J ends lie 14 bases apart.

To note about this clone: This receptor's antigen is unknown. No base-level quality is on record; no much larger clone is a single base apart.

General study outcomes and caveats: Epitopes outside the regions mutated in the B.1.351 and B.1.1.7 variants were reportedly recognized by nearly half of the unique spike-specific TCRs. Because no day 14 peak-response samples were available, the repertoires could be characterized only after the peak T cell response. Spike-specific TCR breadth and depth rose significantly after two AZD1222 doses compared with day 0 and with MenACWY recipients. Only six or seven AZD1222 recipients were SARS-CoV-2 seropositive at baseline, limiting conclusions about previously exposed vaccinees. The vaccine-associated CD4 TCRs covered the entire spike protein, and the dominant responses fell in regions 160-218 and 743-854. The 56-69-year group was small, and its depth increase did not reach significance, likely because of low power. Participants were mostly white British, with more females than males. The authors suggested clonal diversity may have been underestimated.

This material consisted of peripheral blood, taken 28 days after the second AZD1222 dose. This TCR was recovered from an adult who received the AZD1222 COVID-19 vaccine. The rearrangement combines TRBV4-1 with TRBJ2-7; TRBD1 is a weak D gene call, 7 bases matching. The bases are TGCGCCAGCAGCCAGGAGGGGGCGATCCCCTACGAGCAGTACTTC. It is translated as CASSQEGAIPYEQYF.